Here is one T cell receptor beta chain with its context. What it binds is unknown. Trimming shortened V by 3 bases and J by 5 bases, and 11 bases separated the two germline ends. This CDR3 has 13 residues. Germline CDR1 and CDR2: LNHDA and SQIVND (reference sequence). Sequencing was performed with immunoSEQ multiplex PCR; in TCRdb, only in-frame clones are kept and a portion is missing. This repertoire shows roughly 2.1 million clones, more than 85% found once; its top ten account for 1.5% to 2%. The sample originates from a study of shared clonotypes between healthy human individuals. The wider study: Samples came from a couple of female and a few male donors aged 18 to 49. A donor's plate count was three for CD4 naive and three for CD4 memory; CD8 naive had two and CD8 memory one.

CD8 cells classed as naive were CD45RO-negative and positively selected for CCR7, excluding terminally differentiated effector memory CD45RA+ cells. General study findings and limits: In a handful of donors, about 5% of naive CD4 clonotypes appeared in common. Donor clonotype sharing was expected to depend on sequencing depth.

Sequenced: naive CD8+ T cells from PBMCs. This receptor was taken from a man between 18 and 35 years old in good health. Some clones in this sample may be carry-over from other donors' samples. V usage is TRBV19 and J usage is TRBJ2-7; D gene uncertain. CDR3: CASSIGSRDEQYF. The CDR3 DNA is TGTGCCAGTAGTATTGGGTCTCGTGACGAGCAGTACTTC.